Shown below are 30 T cell receptor beta chains from a single sample sequenced in a study of blood T cells in healthy people across ages. The second PCR ran about 6 to 12 cycles with a sample-barcoded 5' primer and J-beta primers. Via MiXCR, TCRdb re-called the 5' RACE reads, giving one row per CDR3 protein. The repertoire consists of over 500,000 distinct CDR3 sequences, with around 52% occurring once and the leading ten covering about 13%. Input material: blood. These TCRs come from a woman of 80 years or more in good health.

This chain uses TRBV5-1 with TRBJ2-1; 9 nucleotides align to TRBD1. Trimming at V came to 4 bases and at J to 3 bases, leaving 8 bases not matched to a gene. There are 16 residues in the CDR3. The germline gives CDR1 SGHRS, CDR2 YFSETQ. The CDR3 protein is CASSRTGDPYYNEQFF. In DNA form, the CDR3 reads TGCGCCAGCAGCCGGACAGGGGACCCCTACTACAATGAGCAGTTCTTC.

Points on this clonotype: Since a much larger clone is just one base distant, this may be a read error. The chain is built from TRBV2 and TRBJ1-5; D is unresolved. The germline CDR1 and CDR2 sequences are SNHLY and FYNNEI. V lost 6 bases and J 7 bases, leaving 13 bases between the germline ends. There are 13 residues in the CDR3. CDR3 protein: CASRGDGPQPQHF. DNA for the CDR3: TGTGCCAGCAGGGGCGACGGACCACAGCCCCAGCATTTT. The full variable domain, rest sourced from reference TRBV2 and TRBJ1-5, is EPEVTQTPSHQVTQMGQEVILRCVPISNHLYFYWYRQILGQKVEFLVSFYNNEISEKSEIFDDQFSVERPDGSNFTLKIRSTKLEDSAMYFCASRGDGPQPQHFGDGTRLSIL.

With regard to this clonotype: Possible read error: a much larger clone is one base away. The chain recombines TRBV29-1 with TRBJ2-7, with D uncertain. CDR1 and CDR2 (germline): SQVTM, ANQGSEA. The CDR3 has 10 residues. The V end lost 5 bases, the J end lost 7 bases, and 9 bases lay between the germline ends. The CDR3 bases are TGCAGCGTTCTCTACAATGAGCAGTACTTC. Translated, it gives CSVLYNEQYF.

This clonotype has at least ten counts. The J gene is TRBJ2-3, the V gene TRBV6-5; D unclear. This CDR3 has 15 amino acids. Per the germline V gene, CDR1 is MNHEY and CDR2 is SVGAGI. The V end was cut by 2 bases, the J end by 0 bases, with 9 bases between. CDR3 amino acids: CASSYAFTSTDTQYF. CDR3 sequence (DNA): TGTGCCAGCAGTTACGCCTTCACGAGCACAGATACGCAGTATTTT.

To note about this clonotype: A much larger clone is a single base away; this may be a read error. V and J are TRBV24-1 and TRBJ2-1, with TRBD2 as a possible D gene (7 bases). The length of the CDR3 is 16 residues. V lost 3 bases, J lost 5 bases, and 16 bases lay in between. The germline gives CDR1 KGHDR, CDR2 SFDVKD. The CDR3 nucleotides read TGTGCCACCAGTGATCCGGGCCAGGGGAGGGACAATGAGCAGTTCTTC. Protein: CATSDPGQGRDNEQFF.

The table lists this clonotype with many counts. V gene TRBV20-1 combines with J gene TRBJ2-1, with D possibly TRBD2 on 6 matching bases. Germline assignment: CDR1 DFQATT and CDR2 SNEGSKA (reference sequence). CDR3 size: 14 residues. With 4 bases removed from V and 9 bases from J, the gap between germline ends came to 19 bases. CDR3 in amino acids: CSANRGTNRGEQFF. The CDR3 nucleotides read TGCAGTGCTAACCGCGGGACCAATAGGGGTGAGCAGTTCTTC.

This clonotype was found many times. This rearrangement joins TRBV6-6 to TRBJ2-5; TRBD1 matches 7 bases. The germline V gene has CDR1 MNHNY and CDR2 SVGAGI (reference sequence). V gave up 6 bases and J gave up 1 base; unmatched junction bases: 2. This CDR3 is built from 13 residues. The CDR3 is CASRRQGQETQYF. CDR3 nucleotide sequence: TGTGCCAGCAGACGACAGGGCCAAGAGACCCAGTACTTC.

The chain combines TRBV29-1 with TRBJ2-5; no definite D call. Between the trimmed V and J ends, which lost 4 bases and 4 bases, there was a span of 10 bases. This CDR3 has 12 residues. The germline V gene encodes CDR1 SQVTM and CDR2 ANQGSEA. The DNA of the CDR3 is TGCAGCGTTGGAGTTACTGGAGAGACCCAGTACTTC. Its translation: CSVGVTGETQYF. The full variable domain, with the rest looked up from reference TRBV29-1 and TRBJ2-5, is SAVISQKPSRDICQRGTSLTIQCQVDSQVTMMFWYRQQPGQSLTLIATANQGSEATYESGFVIDKFPISRPNLTFSTLTVSNMSPEDSSIYLCSVGVTGETQYFGPGTRLLVL.

This clonotype was counted ten times or more. This sequence joins TRBV28 and TRBJ2-1; D is unresolved. The germline gives CDR1 MDHEN, CDR2 SYDVKM. V lost 4 bases to trimming and J lost 8 bases, with 6 bases between them. The CDR3 is made up of 11 amino acids. The CDR3 spells CASSSVDEQFF. The DNA for the CDR3 is TGTGCCAGCAGTTCAGTCGATGAGCAGTTCTTC. Full variable domain (outside the CDR3, taken from reference TRBV28 and TRBJ2-1): DVKVTQSSRYLVKRTGEKVFLECVQDMDHENMFWYRQDPGLGLRLIYFSYDVKMKEKGDIPEGYSVSREKKERFSLILESASTNQTSMYLCASSSVDEQFFGPGTRLTVL.

This clonotype was picked up a small number of times. CDR3 sequence: CASSVDSAGTGELFF. CDR3 nucleotide sequence: TGTGCCAGCAGCGTAGACAGCGCGGGGACCGGGGAGCTGTTTTTT. The chain uses TRBV9 and TRBJ2-2, with D possibly TRBD2 on 6 matching bases. V shed 0 bases and J shed 5 bases, with 11 bases lying between them. From germline, CDR1 is SGDLS and CDR2 YYNGEE. This CDR3 region has 15 residues.

The chain joins TRBV29-1 to TRBJ2-3, with a tentative D call TRBD2 (6 bases). Trimming took off 2 bases at V and 4 bases at J, with 13 bases between the two ends. This CDR3 contains 14 residues. Germline lookup yields CDR1 SQVTM and CDR2 ANQGSEA. This CDR3 is CSVELAIAPDTQYF. CDR3 bases: TGCAGCGTTGAACTAGCGATTGCCCCAGATACGCAGTATTTT.

This clonotype came up many times. V and J are TRBV5-1 and TRBJ2-7; 9 bases agree with TRBD2. The germline gives CDR1 SGHRS, CDR2 YFSETQ. The trim removed 4 bases at V and 5 bases at J, leaving 10 bases unmatched. CDR3 length: 15 amino acids. The CDR3 region has the DNA TGCGCCAGCAGCACAGTTAGCGGGAGAATCGACGAGCAGTACTTC. Protein sequence: CASSTVSGRIDEQYF.

This sequence joins TRBV10-3 and TRBJ1-5; 10 bases match TRBD1. The V gene's germline CDR1 is ENHRY and CDR2 SYGVKD. CDR3 size: 14 residues. Trimming removed 6 bases from V and 6 bases from J; junction bases left unmatched: 5. The CDR3 nucleotides are TGTGCCATCAGGGAAGACAGGGGGCTTCAGCCCCAGCATTTT. This translates into CAIREDRGLQPQHF.

J is TRBJ2-3 and V is TRBV25-1; D is undetermined. This CDR3 region has 14 residues. Germline CDR1 MGHDK, CDR2 SYGVNS. Deletions cut 3 bases from V and 1 base from J, with 8 bases between. CDR3 protein: CASSDAQGTDTQYF. As DNA, the CDR3 is TGTGCCAGCAGTGATGCCCAGGGCACAGATACGCAGTATTTT.

Note on this clonotype: A much larger clone lies a single base off, so this may be a read error. This sequence joins TRBV7-9 and TRBJ2-7; D possibly corresponds to TRBD1 (5 bases). Germline CDR1 is SEHNR and CDR2 is FQNEAQ (reference sequence). Trimming removed 0 bases from V and 7 bases from J, with 7 bases in between. The CDR3 is 12 amino acids. The CDR3 is CASSLAQGEQYF. DNA for the CDR3: TGTGCCAGCAGCTTAGCTCAGGGTGAGCAGTACTTC. The variable domain in full, completed from reference TRBV7-9 and TRBJ2-7, reads DTGVSQNPRHKITKRGQNVTFRCDPISEHNRLYWYRQTLGQGPEFLTYFQNEAQLEKSRLLSDRFSAERPKGSFSTLEIQRTEQGDSAMYLCASSLAQGEQYFGPGTRLTVT.

This clonotype showed up many times. The chain couples TRBV10-3 to TRBJ2-5, with a possible D match to TRBD2 (6 bases). The CDR3 runs to 15 residues. Germline-derived CDR1 and CDR2 are ENHRY and SYGVKD. V was shortened by 0 bases and J by 0 bases, with 8 bases between the two germline ends. The CDR3 region is CAISESWDYQETQYF. The CDR3 DNA is TGTGCCATCAGTGAGTCGTGGGACTACCAAGAGACCCAGTACTTC.

This chain uses TRBV5-1 with TRBJ1-2; possibly TRBD1 for D (5 bases). V lost 4 bases, J lost 3 bases, and 13 bases lay in between. Per the germline V gene, CDR1 is SGHRS and CDR2 is YFSETQ. The CDR3 runs 14 residues. The CDR3 loop reads CASSDPQGDYGYTF. As DNA, the CDR3 is TGCGCCAGCAGCGACCCGCAGGGAGACTATGGCTACACCTTC.

This clonotype occurred many times. This rearrangement joins TRBV28 to TRBJ1-2; 11 nucleotides line up with TRBD1. CDR1 and CDR2 from the germline V gene are MDHEN and SYDVKM. The trim removed 5 bases at V and 7 bases at J, leaving 9 bases unmatched. The CDR3 extends over 15 amino acids. Here the CDR3 reads CASSLFGQGAGGYTF. The CDR3 DNA sequence: TGTGCCAGCAGTCTATTTGGACAGGGGGCTGGTGGCTACACCTTC.

This clonotype was found a few times. V gene TRBV27 combines with J gene TRBJ2-5; no definite D call. CDR3 size: 13 residues. V was cut by 8 bases and J by 1 base, with 11 bases left in between. The germline V gene encodes CDR1 MNHEY and CDR2 SMNVEV (reference sequence). The CDR3 protein is CASGRRVQETQYF. Here the CDR3 DNA reads TGTGCCAGCGGTAGAAGGGTCCAAGAGACCCAGTACTTC.

This clonotype was seen repeatedly, ten times or more. The chain links TRBV5-1 to TRBJ2-3; D is possibly TRBD1 or TRBD2 (5 bases each). V was cut by 4 bases and J by 4 bases, with 10 bases left in between. Germline V gene data show CDR1 as SGHRS and CDR2 as YFSETQ. The CDR3 has 13 residues. CDR3 residues: CASSGMGADTQYF. In nucleotides, the CDR3 is TGCGCCAGCAGCGGGATGGGGGCAGATACGCAGTATTTT.

This clonotype occurred a few times. The chain joins TRBV6-1 to TRBJ1-5; a possible D gene is TRBD1 (6 bases). The CDR3 is made up of 14 amino acids. Germline V lookup: CDR1 MNHNS, CDR2 SASEGT. V lost 8 bases and J lost 2, with 13 bases in between. In DNA, the CDR3 is TGTGCCAGCGATACAGGGTGGGGCAATCAGCCCCAGCATTTT. Translated, it gives CASDTGWGNQPQHF.

This clonotype showed up many times. CDR3 residues: CSVEVGTYEQYF. The DNA for the CDR3 is TGCAGCGTTGAGGTAGGAACCTACGAGCAGTACTTC. This sequence joins TRBV29-1 and TRBJ2-7, with unresolved D. The CDR3 consists of 12 residues. The germline V gene encodes CDR1 SQVTM and CDR2 ANQGSEA. Trimming stripped 3 bases from V and 2 bases from J, with 8 bases between.

The V and J genes are TRBV5-1 and TRBJ1-1; no clear D gene. Trimming took off 6 bases at V and 2 bases at J, with 14 bases between the two ends. Germline CDR1 reads SGHRS; CDR2 reads YFSETQ. The CDR3 extends over 14 amino acids. CDR3: CASKFNGLNTEAFF. The DNA of the CDR3 is TGCGCCAGCAAATTTAACGGTTTAAACACTGAAGCTTTCTTT.

In its sample, this clonotype was seen once. A single base separates this from a much larger clone, so it may be a read error. This chain uses TRBV5-1 with TRBJ1-1, with D unresolved. Trimming cost V 5 bases and J 1 base, with 18 bases left between them. The CDR3 totals 16 residues. CDR1 and CDR2 from the germline V gene are SGHRS and YFSETQ. CDR3 nucleotides: TGCGCCAGCAGTCAGTCCGCAGCGAAACAGAACACTGAAGCTTTCTTT. This encodes CASSQSAAKQNTEAFF. The full variable domain, in which reference TRBV5-1 and TRBJ1-1 provide the parts outside the CDR3, is KAGVTQTPRYLIKTRGQQVTLSCSPISGHRSVSWYQQTPGQGLQFLFEYFSETQRNKGNFPGRFSGRQFSNSRSEMNVSTLELGDSALYLCASSQSAAKQNTEAFFGQGTRLTVV.

Concerning this clonotype: This may be a read error: a much more frequent sequence differs by one nucleotide. The chain uses TRBV18 and TRBJ1-2; 7 nucleotides match TRBD1. Trimming took 2 bases from V and 1 from J; bases not matched to a gene: 4. The CDR3 runs to 15 residues. CDR1 and CDR2 (germline): KGHSH, LQKENI. The CDR3 protein is CASSPGTDLNYGYTF. For the CDR3, the DNA is TGTGCCAGCTCACCAGGGACAGACCTTAACTATGGCTACACCTTC.

This clonotype was counted at least ten times. The CDR3 spells CASSLTTGGPGEQFF. The CDR3 nucleotides are TGCGCCAGCAGCTTGACGACGGGGGGACCGGGTGAGCAGTTCTTC. The chain couples TRBV5-1 to TRBJ2-1, with 7 bases that match TRBD2. Trimming took 1 base from V and 9 from J; bases not matched to a gene: 10. The CDR3 extends over 15 amino acids. Per the germline V gene, CDR1 is SGHRS and CDR2 is YFSETQ.

Comments on this clonotype: This may stem from a read error, because a much larger clone lies one nucleotide away. This chain's CDR3 is CAASRSFTDTQYF. CDR3 DNA: TGTGCCGCCAGCAGAAGTTTCACAGATACGCAGTATTTT. This chain connects TRBV15 to TRBJ2-3; no clear D. This CDR3 is built from 13 residues. Germline CDR1 and CDR2: LNHNV and YYDKDF (reference sequence).

The J gene is TRBJ2-1, the V gene TRBV9; 8 bases line up with TRBD2. With V trimmed by 1 base and J by 7 bases, 7 bases remained unmatched. This CDR3 spans 15 amino acids. From germline, CDR1 is SGDLS and CDR2 YYNGEE. The CDR3 sequence is CASSVTSGTINEQFF. The CDR3 nucleotides are TGTGCCAGCAGCGTAACTAGCGGAACTATTAATGAGCAGTTCTTC.

This rearrangement joins TRBV5-1 to TRBJ2-7, with TRBD2 matching over 14 bases. The CDR3 is 16 amino acids. Germline-derived CDR1 and CDR2 are SGHRS and YFSETQ. V trimming: 4 bases; J trimming: 3 bases; junction bases outside the gene matches: 6. CDR3 bases: TGCGCCAGCAGCGAACCGGGACTAGCGGGAGTCTACGAGCAGTACTTC. It codes for CASSEPGLAGVYEQYF. The variable domain in full, completed from reference TRBV5-1 and TRBJ2-7, reads KAGVTQTPRYLIKTRGQQVTLSCSPISGHRSVSWYQQTPGQGLQFLFEYFSETQRNKGNFPGRFSGRQFSNSRSEMNVSTLELGDSALYLCASSEPGLAGVYEQYFGPGTRLTVT.

In its sample, this clonotype was seen many times. This rearrangement joins TRBV27 to TRBJ2-7; 11 bases align to TRBD2. Germline lookup yields CDR1 MNHEY and CDR2 SMNVEV (reference sequence). V lost 5 bases and J lost 3; bases outside the gene matches: 6. The CDR3 extends over 15 amino acids. DNA of the CDR3: TGTGCCAGCAGTCAGACTAGCGGGAAAATCTACGAGCAGTACTTC. This encodes CASSQTSGKIYEQYF.